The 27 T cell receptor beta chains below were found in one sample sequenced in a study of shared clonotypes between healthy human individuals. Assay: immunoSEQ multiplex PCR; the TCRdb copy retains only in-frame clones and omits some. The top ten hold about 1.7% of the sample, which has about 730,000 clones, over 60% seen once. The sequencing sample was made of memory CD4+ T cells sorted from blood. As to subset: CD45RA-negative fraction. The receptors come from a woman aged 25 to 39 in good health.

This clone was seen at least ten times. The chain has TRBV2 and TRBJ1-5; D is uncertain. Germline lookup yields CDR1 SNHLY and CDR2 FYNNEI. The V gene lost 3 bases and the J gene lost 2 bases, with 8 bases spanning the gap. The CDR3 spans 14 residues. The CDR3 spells CASSDLERNQPQHF. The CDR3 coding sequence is TGTGCCAGCAGTGACCTGGAGCGCAATCAGCCCCAGCATTTT.

CDR3: CASNEAGNCPYEQYF. In nucleotides, the CDR3 is TGTGCCAGCAACGAGGCAGGGAATTGCCCTTACGAGCAGTACTTC. The genes are TRBV21-1 and TRBJ2-7; the table's D call TRBD1 went unverified against the DNA. TRBV21-1 is listed as a pseudogene. There are 15 residues in the CDR3.

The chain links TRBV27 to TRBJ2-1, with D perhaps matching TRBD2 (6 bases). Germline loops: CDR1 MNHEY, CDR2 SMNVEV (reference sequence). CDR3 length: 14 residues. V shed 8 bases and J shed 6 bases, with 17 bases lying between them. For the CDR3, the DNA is TGTGCCAGCCGGTCGGGGGACTCAAGCAATGAGCAGTTCTTC. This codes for CASRSGDSSNEQFF.

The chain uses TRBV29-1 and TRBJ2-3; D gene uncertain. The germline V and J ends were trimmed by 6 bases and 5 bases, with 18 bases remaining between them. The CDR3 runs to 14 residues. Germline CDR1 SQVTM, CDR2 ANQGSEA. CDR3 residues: CSVRDPATGDTQYF. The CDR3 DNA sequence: TGCAGCGTCAGAGACCCCGCGACTGGAGATACGCAGTATTTT.

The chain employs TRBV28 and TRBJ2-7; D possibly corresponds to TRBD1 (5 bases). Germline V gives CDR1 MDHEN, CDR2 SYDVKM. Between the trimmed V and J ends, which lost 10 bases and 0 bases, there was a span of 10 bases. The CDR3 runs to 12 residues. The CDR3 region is CATKQDSYEQYF. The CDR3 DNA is TGTGCCACCAAACAGGACTCCTACGAGCAGTACTTC.

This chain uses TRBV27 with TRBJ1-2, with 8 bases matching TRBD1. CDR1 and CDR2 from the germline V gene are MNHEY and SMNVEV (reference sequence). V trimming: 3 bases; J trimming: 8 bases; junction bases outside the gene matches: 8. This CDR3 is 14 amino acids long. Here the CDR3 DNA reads TGTGCCAGCAGTTTTTCGCAGGGGGCCAAGGGCTACACCTTC. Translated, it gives CASSFSQGAKGYTF.

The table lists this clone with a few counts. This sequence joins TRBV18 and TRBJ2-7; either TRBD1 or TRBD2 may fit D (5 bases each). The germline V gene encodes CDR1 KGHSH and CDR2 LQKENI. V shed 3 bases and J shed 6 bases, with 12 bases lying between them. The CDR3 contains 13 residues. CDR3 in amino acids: CASSPTVGTEQYF. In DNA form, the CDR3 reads TGTGCCAGCTCACCGACGGTTGGGACCGAGCAGTACTTC.

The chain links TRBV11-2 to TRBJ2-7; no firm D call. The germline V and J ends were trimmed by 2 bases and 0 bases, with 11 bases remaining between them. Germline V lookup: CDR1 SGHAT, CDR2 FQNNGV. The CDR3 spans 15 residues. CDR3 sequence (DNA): TGTGCCAGCAGCTTACTCTACTCATTCTCCTACGAGCAGTACTTC. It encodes CASSLLYSFSYEQYF.

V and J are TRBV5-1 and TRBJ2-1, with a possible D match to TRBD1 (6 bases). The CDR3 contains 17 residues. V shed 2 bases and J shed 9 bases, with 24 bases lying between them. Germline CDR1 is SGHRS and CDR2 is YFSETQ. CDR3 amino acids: CASSFYGFEGVGGEQFF. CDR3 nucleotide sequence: TGCGCCAGCAGCTTCTACGGGTTCGAAGGGGTAGGGGGTGAGCAGTTCTTC.

The chain's CDR3 is CASSQDWRLAGVEQYF. CDR3 sequence (DNA): TGCGCCAGCAGCCAAGATTGGCGACTAGCGGGAGTTGAGCAGTACTTC. The V call is TRBV4-1, the J call TRBJ2-7, with TRBD2 matching over 12 bases. Trimming removed 0 bases from V and 7 bases from J; junction bases left unmatched: 7. Germline loops: CDR1 MGHRA, CDR2 YSYEKL. This CDR3 is 16 amino acids long.

The CDR3: CASSRNQQGAGNTIYF. As DNA, the CDR3 is TGCGCCAGCAGCCGCAACCAACAGGGGGCTGGAAACACCATATATTTT. The V gene is TRBV5-1, the J gene TRBJ1-3, with TRBD1 matching over 8 bases. Germline CDR1 is SGHRS and CDR2 is YFSETQ. J lost 2 bases, V lost 4 bases, and 8 bases had no gene match. This CDR3 has 16 residues.

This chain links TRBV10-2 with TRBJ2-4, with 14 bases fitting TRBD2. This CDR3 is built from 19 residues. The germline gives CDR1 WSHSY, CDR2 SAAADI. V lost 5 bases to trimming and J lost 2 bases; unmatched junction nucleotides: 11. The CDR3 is CASSPTSGRALSTKNIQYF. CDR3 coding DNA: TGCGCCAGCAGTCCGACTAGCGGGAGGGCCTTAAGCACCAAAAACATTCAGTACTTC.

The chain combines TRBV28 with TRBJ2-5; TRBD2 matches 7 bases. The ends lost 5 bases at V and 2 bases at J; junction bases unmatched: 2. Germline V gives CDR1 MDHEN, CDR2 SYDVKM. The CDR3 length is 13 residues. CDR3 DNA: TGTGCCAGCAGTCCGGGACTACAAGAGACCCAGTACTTC. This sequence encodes CASSPGLQETQYF.

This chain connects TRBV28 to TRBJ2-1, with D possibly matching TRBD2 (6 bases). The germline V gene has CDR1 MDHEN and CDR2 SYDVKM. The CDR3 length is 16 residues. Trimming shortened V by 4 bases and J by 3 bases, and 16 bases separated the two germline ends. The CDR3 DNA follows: TGTGCCAGCAGTTCTAGCGCGGCTAGCGTCTACAATGAGCAGTTCTTC. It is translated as CASSSSAASVYNEQFF. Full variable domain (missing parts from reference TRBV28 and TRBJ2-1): DVKVTQSSRYLVKRTGEKVFLECVQDMDHENMFWYRQDPGLGLRLIYFSYDVKMKEKGDIPEGYSVSREKKERFSLILESASTNQTSMYLCASSSSAASVYNEQFFGPGTRLTVL.

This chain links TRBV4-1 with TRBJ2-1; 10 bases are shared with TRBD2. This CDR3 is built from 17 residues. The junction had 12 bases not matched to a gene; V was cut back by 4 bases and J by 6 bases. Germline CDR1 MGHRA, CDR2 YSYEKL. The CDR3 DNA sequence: TGCGCCAGCAGCCTAACCGGGGTGGCTAGCGGGAGCAATGAGCAGTTCTTC. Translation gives CASSLTGVASGSNEQFF.

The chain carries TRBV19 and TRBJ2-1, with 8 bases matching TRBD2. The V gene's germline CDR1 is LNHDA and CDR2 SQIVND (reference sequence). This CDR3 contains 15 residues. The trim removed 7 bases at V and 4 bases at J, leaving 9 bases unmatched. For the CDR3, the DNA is TGTGCCAGTAAGGCAACAGCGGGAGCTTACAATGAGCAGTTCTTC. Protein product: CASKATAGAYNEQFF.

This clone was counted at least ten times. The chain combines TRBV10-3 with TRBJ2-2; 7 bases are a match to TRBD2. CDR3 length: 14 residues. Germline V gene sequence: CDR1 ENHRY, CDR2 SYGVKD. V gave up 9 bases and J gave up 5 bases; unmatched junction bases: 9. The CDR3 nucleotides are TGTGCCATAAGAGCGGGGCCGGGGACCGGGGAGCTGTTTTTT. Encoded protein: CAIRAGPGTGELFF.

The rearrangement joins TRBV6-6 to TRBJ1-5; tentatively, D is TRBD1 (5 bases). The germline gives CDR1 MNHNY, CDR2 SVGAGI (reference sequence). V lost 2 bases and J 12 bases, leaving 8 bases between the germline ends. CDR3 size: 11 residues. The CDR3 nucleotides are TGTGCCAGCAGTTACACAGGAGTCCAGCATTTT. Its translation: CASSYTGVQHF.

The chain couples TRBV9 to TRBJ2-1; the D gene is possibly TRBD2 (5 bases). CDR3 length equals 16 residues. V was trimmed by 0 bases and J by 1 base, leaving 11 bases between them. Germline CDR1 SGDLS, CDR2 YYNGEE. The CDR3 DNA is TGTGCCAGCAGCGTAGCCGGGATTCTTTCCTACAATGAGCAGTTCTTC. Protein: CASSVAGILSYNEQFF.

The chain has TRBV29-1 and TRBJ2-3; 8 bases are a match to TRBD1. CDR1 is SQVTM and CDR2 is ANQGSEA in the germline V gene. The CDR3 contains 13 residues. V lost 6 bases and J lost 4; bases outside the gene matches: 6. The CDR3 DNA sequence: TGCAGCGTGGACGACAGGGGAGCAGATACGCAGTATTTT. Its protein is CSVDDRGADTQYF.

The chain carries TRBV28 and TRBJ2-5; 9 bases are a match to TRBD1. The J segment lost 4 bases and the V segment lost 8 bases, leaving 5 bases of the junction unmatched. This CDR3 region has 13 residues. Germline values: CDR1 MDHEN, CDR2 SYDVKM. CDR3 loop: CASRQGGGETQYF. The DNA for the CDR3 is TGTGCCAGCCGACAGGGGGGTGGAGAGACCCAGTACTTC. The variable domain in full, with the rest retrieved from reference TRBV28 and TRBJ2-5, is DVKVTQSSRYLVKRTGEKVFLECVQDMDHENMFWYRQDPGLGLRLIYFSYDVKMKEKGDIPEGYSVSREKKERFSLILESASTNQTSMYLCASRQGGGETQYFGPGTRLLVL.

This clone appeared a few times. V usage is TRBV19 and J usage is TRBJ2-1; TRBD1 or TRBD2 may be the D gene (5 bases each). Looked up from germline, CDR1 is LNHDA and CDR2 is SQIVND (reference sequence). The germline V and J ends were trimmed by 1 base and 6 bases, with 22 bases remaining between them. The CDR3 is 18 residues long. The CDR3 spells CASSIGWARGRKGNEQFF. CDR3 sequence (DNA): TGTGCCAGTAGTATAGGGTGGGCTCGGGGCCGGAAGGGCAATGAGCAGTTCTTC.

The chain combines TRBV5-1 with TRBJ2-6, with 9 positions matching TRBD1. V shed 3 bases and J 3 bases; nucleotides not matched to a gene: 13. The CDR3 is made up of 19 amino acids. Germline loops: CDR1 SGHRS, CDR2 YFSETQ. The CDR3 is CASSSTKTGGGGGANVLTF. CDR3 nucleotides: TGCGCCAGCAGCTCAACTAAAACAGGGGGCGGTGGTGGGGCCAACGTCCTGACTTTC. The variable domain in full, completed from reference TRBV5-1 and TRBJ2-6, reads KAGVTQTPRYLIKTRGQQVTLSCSPISGHRSVSWYQQTPGQGLQFLFEYFSETQRNKGNFPGRFSGRQFSNSRSEMNVSTLELGDSALYLCASSSTKTGGGGGANVLTFGAGSRLTVL.

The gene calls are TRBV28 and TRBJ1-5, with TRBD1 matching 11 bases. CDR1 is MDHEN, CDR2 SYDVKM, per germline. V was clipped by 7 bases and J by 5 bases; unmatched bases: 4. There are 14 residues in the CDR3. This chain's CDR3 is CASTWTGGHQPQHF. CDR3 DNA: TGTGCCAGCACATGGACAGGGGGCCATCAGCCCCAGCATTTT.

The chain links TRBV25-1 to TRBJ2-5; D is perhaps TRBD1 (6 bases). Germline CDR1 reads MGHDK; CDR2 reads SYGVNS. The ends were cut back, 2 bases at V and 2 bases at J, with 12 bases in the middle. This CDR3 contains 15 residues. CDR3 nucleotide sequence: TGTGCCAGCAGTGAAGAGGGGGTTCTACAAGAGACCCAGTACTTC. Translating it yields CASSEEGVLQETQYF.

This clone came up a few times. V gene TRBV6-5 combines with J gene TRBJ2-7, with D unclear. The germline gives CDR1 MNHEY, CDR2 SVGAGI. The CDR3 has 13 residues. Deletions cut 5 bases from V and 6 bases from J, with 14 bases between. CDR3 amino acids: CASSLYYESEQYF. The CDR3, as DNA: TGTGCCAGCAGTCTGTACTACGAGAGCGAGCAGTACTTC.

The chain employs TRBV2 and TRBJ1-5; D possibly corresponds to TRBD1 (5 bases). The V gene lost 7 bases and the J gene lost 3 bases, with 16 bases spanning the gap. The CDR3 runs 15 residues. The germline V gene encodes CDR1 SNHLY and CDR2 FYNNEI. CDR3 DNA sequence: TGTGCCAGCAAGGGTCCCGGGACGTACAATCAGCCCCAGCATTTT. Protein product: CASKGPGTYNQPQHF. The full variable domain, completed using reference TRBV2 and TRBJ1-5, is EPEVTQTPSHQVTQMGQEVILRCVPISNHLYFYWYRQILGQKVEFLVSFYNNEISEKSEIFDDQFSVERPDGSNFTLKIRSTKLEDSAMYFCASKGPGTYNQPQHFGDGTRLSIL.